Listed here are 2 T cell receptor beta chains from one sample, sequenced in a study of blood T cell repertoires in COVID-19. The data were produced by immunoSEQ multiplex PCR, yet TCRdb's version contains in-frame clones alone and is incomplete. Of around 160,000 clones in the sample, 80% to 90% were seen once. Sequencing input: peripheral blood. These TCRs come from a man in his late teens or twenties with COVID-19, enrolled during active disease.

V is TRBV19 and J is TRBJ1-5; D possibly corresponds to TRBD1 (6 bases). This CDR3 contains 13 residues. CDR1 is LNHDA and CDR2 is SQIVND in the germline V gene (reference sequence). Trimming shortened V by 4 bases and J by 9 bases, and 13 bases separated the two germline ends. The CDR3 bases are TGTGCCAGTAGTACTACAGGGCCATGGCCCCAGCATTTT. Translation gives CASSTTGPWPQHF.

This clone is a singleton in its sample. The chain links TRBV4-1 to TRBJ2-1; unclear D gene. This CDR3 contains 17 residues. The germline CDR1 and CDR2 sequences are MGHRA and YSYEKL. V lost 0 bases, J lost 5 bases, and 17 bases lay in between. The CDR3 sequence: CASSQERVRGLHNEQFF. For the CDR3, the DNA is TGCGCCAGCAGCCAAGAAAGAGTCCGCGGTCTCCACAATGAGCAGTTCTTC.